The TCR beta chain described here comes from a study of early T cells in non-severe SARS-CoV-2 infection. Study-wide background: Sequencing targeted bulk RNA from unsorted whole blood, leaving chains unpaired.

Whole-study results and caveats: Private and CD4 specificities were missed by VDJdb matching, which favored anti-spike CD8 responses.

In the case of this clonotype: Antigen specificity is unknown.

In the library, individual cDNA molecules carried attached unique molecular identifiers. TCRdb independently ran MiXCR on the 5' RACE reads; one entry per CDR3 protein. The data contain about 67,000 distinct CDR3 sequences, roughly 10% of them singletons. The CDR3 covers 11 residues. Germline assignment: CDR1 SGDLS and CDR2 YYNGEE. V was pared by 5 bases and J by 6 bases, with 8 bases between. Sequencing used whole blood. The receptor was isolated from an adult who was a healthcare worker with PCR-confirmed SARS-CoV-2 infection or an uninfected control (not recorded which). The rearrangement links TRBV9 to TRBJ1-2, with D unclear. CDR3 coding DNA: TGTGCCAGCAGGAGAGAACATGGCTACACCTTC. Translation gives CASRREHGYTF.